The TCR beta chain under discussion was sequenced for a study of a mutant IDH1 vaccine in newly diagnosed glioma. Specified time point: baseline, week 1 (first vaccination visit). The treatment denotes: pre-vaccination baseline after standard-of-care therapy. There were new WHO grade 3 or 4 astrocytomas in the donors, and these were IDH1-mutant and ATRX-lost. CDR1 is SGHDT and CDR2 is YYEEEE in the germline V gene. This CDR3 is built from 15 residues. Between the trimmed V and J ends, which lost 7 bases and 2 bases, there was a span of 18 bases. Libraries were prepared by immunoSEQ multiplex PCR; TCRdb keeps only in-frame clonotypes and omits some of them. The sample yields around 24,000 clones, around 93% seen once.

The V gene is TRBV5-6, the J gene TRBJ2-5; D is uncertain. The source was PBMCs, collected from a glioma patient treated with radiotherapy, temozolomide or both. This TCR derives from a man aged 40-55 years with glioma. In DNA, the CDR3 is TGTGCCAGCTCCCTTGGCAGGTCAATGCAAGAGACCCAGTACTTC. This translates into CASSLGRSMQETQYF.